The 3 T cell receptor beta chains given below trace back to one sample, sequenced in a study of T cell changes during pregnancy in multiple sclerosis. TCRdb's table, derived via immunoSEQ multiplex PCR, lists solely in-frame clones and lacks some. The sample contains 15,000 to 20,000 clones, 87% of which appear only once. The source material was CD8+ T cells from peripheral blood mononuclear cells, sampled in the third trimester of pregnancy. Source of these receptors: a female donor in good health, enrolled as a control in a pregnancy study.

J is TRBJ2-7 and V is TRBV27; D is unresolved. Germline CDR1 MNHEY, CDR2 SMNVEV (reference sequence). Between the trimmed V and J ends, which lost 0 bases and 0 bases, there was a span of 9 bases. There are 15 residues in the CDR3. CDR3 nucleotide sequence: TGTGCCAGCAGTTTATCCCCCTTCGGCTCCTACGAGCAGTACTTC. It translates to CASSLSPFGSYEQYF.

This clone was found a few times. The chain carries TRBV5-4 and TRBJ1-1, with a weak D call TRBD1 (5 bases). Per the germline V gene, CDR1 is SGHNT and CDR2 is YYREEE (reference sequence). V lost 1 base, J lost 5 bases, and 12 bases lay in between. The CDR3 loop spans 14 amino acids. CDR3 region: CASSLFAGLTEAFF. The DNA of the CDR3 is TGTGCCAGCAGCTTGTTCGCAGGGCTAACTGAAGCTTTCTTT.

The chain recombines TRBV10-3 with TRBJ1-2, with D tentatively TRBD1 (6 bases). CDR3 length: 16 residues. Between the trimmed V and J ends, which lost 3 bases and 0 bases, there was a span of 14 bases. Germline-derived CDR1 and CDR2 are ENHRY and SYGVKD. The CDR3 DNA reads as TGTGCCATCAGTGATCGGGGGGGCCCATCTAACTATGGCTACACCTTC. Translating gives CAISDRGGPSNYGYTF.